This T cell receptor beta chain was recovered during a study of somatic mutations in cytotoxic T cells in rheumatoid arthritis. About the study: Purity of nearly 100% was reached when some V beta antibody-stained T-cell populations were flow-sorted, including V beta1+ cells sequenced for TCRB. Study results and limitations: Levels of CD8+ T-cell clonality in rheumatoid arthritis patients were statistically indistinguishable from those seen in age-matched healthy controls, with no significant difference. TRBV07 showed slight underrepresentation in rheumatoid arthritis patients, unadjusted for multiple comparisons.

CDR3 length: 16 amino acids. Trimming removed 3 bases at V and 5 bases at J, with 17 bases between. The germline CDR1 and CDR2 sequences are SGHRS and YFSETQ. Comment on this clone: The antigen is unknown.

Using immunoSEQ multiplex PCR, the repertoire was profiled, and TCRdb retains in-frame clones only, with some absent. The sample has roughly 32,000 clones, around 86% seen once. The chain links TRBV5-1 to TRBJ2-2; a possible D gene is TRBD1 (6 bases). Sequenced material: CD8+ T cells sorted from blood. This sequence was found in an adult with rheumatoid arthritis. The CDR3 loop is CASSSQARGGTGELFF. In DNA form, the CDR3 reads TGCGCCAGCAGCTCCCAAGCCAGGGGCGGGACCGGGGAGCTGTTTTTT.